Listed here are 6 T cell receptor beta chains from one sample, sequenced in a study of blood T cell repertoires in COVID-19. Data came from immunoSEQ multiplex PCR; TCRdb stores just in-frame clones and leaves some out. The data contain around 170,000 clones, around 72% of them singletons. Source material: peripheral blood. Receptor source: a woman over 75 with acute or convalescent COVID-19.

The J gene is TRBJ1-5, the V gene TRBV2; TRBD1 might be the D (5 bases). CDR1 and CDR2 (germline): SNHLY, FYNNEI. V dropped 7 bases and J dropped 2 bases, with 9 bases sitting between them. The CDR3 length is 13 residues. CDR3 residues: CASTRAGNQPQHF. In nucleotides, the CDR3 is TGTGCCAGCACCAGGGCGGGCAATCAGCCCCAGCATTTT.

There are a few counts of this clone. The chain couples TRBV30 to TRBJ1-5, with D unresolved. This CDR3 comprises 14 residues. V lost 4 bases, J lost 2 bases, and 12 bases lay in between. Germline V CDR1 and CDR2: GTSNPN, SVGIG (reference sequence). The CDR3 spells CAWKSPYGNQPQHF. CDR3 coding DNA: TGTGCCTGGAAATCTCCTTATGGCAATCAGCCCCAGCATTTT.

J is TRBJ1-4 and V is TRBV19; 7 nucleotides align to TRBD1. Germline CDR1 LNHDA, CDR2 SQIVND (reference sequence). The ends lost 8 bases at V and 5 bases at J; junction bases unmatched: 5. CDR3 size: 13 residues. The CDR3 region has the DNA TGTGCCAGTCAGGGACAGAGCAATGAAAAACTGTTTTTT. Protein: CASQGQSNEKLFF.

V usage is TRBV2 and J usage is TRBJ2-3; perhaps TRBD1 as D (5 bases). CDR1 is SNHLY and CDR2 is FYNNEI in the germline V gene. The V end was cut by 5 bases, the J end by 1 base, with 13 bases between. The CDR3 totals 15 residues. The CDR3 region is CASSPQGSGTDTQYF. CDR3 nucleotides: TGTGCCAGCAGTCCTCAGGGATCCGGCACAGATACGCAGTATTTT.

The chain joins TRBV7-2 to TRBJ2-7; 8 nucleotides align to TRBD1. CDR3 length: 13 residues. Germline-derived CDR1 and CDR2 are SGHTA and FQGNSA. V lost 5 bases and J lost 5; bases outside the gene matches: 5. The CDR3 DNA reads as TGTGCCAGCAGCACAAGGACAGGGAACGAGCAGTACTTC. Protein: CASSTRTGNEQYF.

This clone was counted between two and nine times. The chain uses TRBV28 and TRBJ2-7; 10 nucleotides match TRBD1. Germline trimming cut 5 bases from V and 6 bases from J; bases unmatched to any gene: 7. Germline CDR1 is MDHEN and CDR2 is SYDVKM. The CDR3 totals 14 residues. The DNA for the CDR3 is TGTGCCAGCAGTCCCGGGACAGGGGAAGGCGAGCAGTACTTC. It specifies CASSPGTGEGEQYF.